This passage covers 21 T cell receptor beta chains from one sample sequenced in a study of shared clonotypes between healthy human individuals. Libraries were prepared by immunoSEQ multiplex PCR; TCRdb keeps only in-frame clonotypes and omits some of them. Here the sample spans approximately 650,000 clones, 95% to 96% being singletons. It was CD45RO-negative cells, positively selected for CCR7, that made up naive CD8 cells, with terminally differentiated effector memory CD45RA+ cells excluded. Sequencing used naive CD8+ T cells sorted from blood. The receptor set was obtained from a woman aged 30 to 39 in good health.

This clone came up once. This chain joins TRBV2 and TRBJ2-7, with 7 positions matching TRBD1. CDR1 is SNHLY, CDR2 FYNNEI, per germline. Germline trimming cut 4 bases from V and 0 bases from J; bases unmatched to any gene: 6. This CDR3 spans 15 amino acids. The CDR3 here is CASSVWDSSSYEQYF. CDR3 sequence (DNA): TGTGCCAGCAGTGTTTGGGACAGTTCCTCCTACGAGCAGTACTTC.

The chain joins TRBV11-2 to TRBJ2-5, with no clear D. The CDR3 length is 13 residues. Looked up from germline, CDR1 is SGHAT and CDR2 is FQNNGV. With 1 base removed from V and 4 bases from J, the gap between germline ends came to 7 bases. The CDR3 region is CASSLAGLETQYF. DNA of the CDR3: TGTGCCAGCAGCTTAGCCGGGCTAGAGACCCAGTACTTC.

CDR3 sequence: CASRTRDLNTEAFF. Written as DNA, the CDR3 is TGTGCCAGCAGAACCAGGGATCTGAACACTGAAGCTTTCTTT. V usage is TRBV6-1 and J usage is TRBJ1-1; tentatively, D is TRBD1 (5 bases). The CDR3 consists of 14 residues. Trimming shortened V by 6 bases and J by 0 bases, and 11 bases separated the two germline ends. Germline CDR1 and CDR2: MNHNS and SASEGT.

This clone was detected only once. V usage is TRBV29-1 and J usage is TRBJ2-7; D gene unclear. The germline V gene encodes CDR1 SQVTM and CDR2 ANQGSEA. The CDR3 loop spans 13 amino acids. The V gene lost 2 bases and the J gene lost 4 bases, with 12 bases spanning the gap. The chain's CDR3 is CSVEYEDGYEQYF. CDR3 nucleotides: TGCAGCGTTGAATACGAGGACGGGTACGAGCAGTACTTC.

J is TRBJ2-7 and V is TRBV11-2; D is undetermined. V lost 1 base and J lost 7, with 14 bases in between. CDR1 is SGHAT, CDR2 FQNNGV, per germline. There are 14 residues in the CDR3. CDR3 region: CASSLVKDLGEQYF. CDR3 sequence (DNA): TGTGCCAGCAGCTTAGTGAAGGACCTCGGGGAGCAGTACTTC.

V usage is TRBV27 and J usage is TRBJ2-5; TRBD1 agrees at 7 bases. The J call is doubtful: the DNA matches TRBJ2-7 better. CDR1 and CDR2 (germline): MNHEY, SMNVEV (reference sequence). CDR3 length: 13 residues. The CDR3 DNA is TGTGCCAGCAGTTTAGGGACAGCCTACGAGCAGTACTTC. This gives the protein CASSLGTAYEQYF.

This chain connects TRBV19 to TRBJ1-3, with D possibly matching TRBD1 (6 bases). Trimming cost V 7 bases and J 0 bases, with 16 bases left between them. The V gene's germline CDR1 is LNHDA and CDR2 SQIVND (reference sequence). The CDR3 loop spans 16 amino acids. The CDR3 DNA reads TGTGCCAGTAAAATTTCAGGGGATTTCTCTGGAAACACCATATATTTT. Translating gives CASKISGDFSGNTIYF.

The chain has TRBV6-6 and TRBJ2-2; the D gene could be TRBD1 or TRBD2 (5 bases each). CDR1 and CDR2 from the germline V gene are MNHNY and SVGAGI (reference sequence). Trimming shortened V by 2 bases and J by 2 bases, and 12 bases separated the two germline ends. This CDR3 contains 16 residues. CDR3 DNA sequence: TGTGCCAGCAGTTACCTGTCAGGGAGCAACACCGGGGAGCTGTTTTTT. Its protein product is CASSYLSGSNTGELFF.

The chain is built from TRBV27 and TRBJ2-1; the D gene is possibly TRBD1 (6 bases). V was pared by 5 bases and J by 4 bases, with 9 bases between. Per germline, CDR1 MNHEY and CDR2 SMNVEV (reference sequence). This CDR3 is 13 amino acids long. This CDR3 reads CASSRDTYNEQFF. Written as DNA, the CDR3 is TGTGCCAGCAGTCGGGACACATACAATGAGCAGTTCTTC.

The chain is built from TRBV7-9 and TRBJ2-7, with D tentatively TRBD1 (7 bases). Germline CDR1 is SEHNR and CDR2 is FQNEAQ (reference sequence). The CDR3 is 15 amino acids. Trimming cost V 0 bases and J 3 bases, with 12 bases left between them. As DNA, the CDR3 is TGTGCCAGCAGCTTAGCGCGGGGACAGTTCTACGAGCAGTACTTC. As protein: CASSLARGQFYEQYF.

The gene calls are TRBV27 and TRBJ2-1, with D hard to call. This CDR3 is built from 13 residues. Germline lookup yields CDR1 MNHEY and CDR2 SMNVEV (reference sequence). Trimming left V 6 bases short and J 9 bases short, with 15 bases between. CDR3 region: CASRERKGGEQFF. The CDR3 nucleotides read TGTGCCAGCAGAGAACGCAAGGGCGGTGAGCAGTTCTTC.

The chain carries TRBV6-5 and TRBJ2-7, with D perhaps being TRBD1 or TRBD2 (6 bases each). The V gene lost 4 bases and the J gene lost 6 bases, with 7 bases spanning the gap. Germline CDR1 MNHEY, CDR2 SVGAGI. There are 11 residues in the CDR3. Here the CDR3 reads CASSWGAEQYF. In nucleotides, the CDR3 is TGTGCCAGCAGTTGGGGGGCCGAGCAGTACTTC.

The chain links TRBV29-1 to TRBJ2-7, with 11 nucleotides matching TRBD2. The CDR3 totals 14 residues. The ends lost 7 bases at V and 5 bases at J; junction bases unmatched: 10. The germline CDR1 and CDR2 sequences are SQVTM and ANQGSEA. The CDR3 spells CSAEGPSGRNEQYF. DNA for the CDR3: TGCAGCGCCGAAGGGCCTAGCGGGAGGAACGAGCAGTACTTC.

This clone has only one observation. The chain carries TRBV5-8 and TRBJ1-4; D is ambiguous. CDR1 SGHTS and CDR2 YDEGEE come from the germline V gene. The CDR3 is made up of 17 amino acids. Trimming left V 4 bases short and J 8 bases short, with 24 bases between. The CDR3 here is CASSQTSHRVTPEKLFF. CDR3 bases: TGTGCCAGCAGCCAAACCTCGCACCGCGTCACTCCGGAAAAACTGTTTTTT. Drawing the rest from reference TRBV5-8 and TRBJ1-4, the complete variable domain is EAGVTQSPTHLIKTRGQQATLRCSPISGHTSVYWYQQALGLGLQFLLWYDEGEERNRGNFPPRFSGRQFPNYSSELNVNALELEDSALYLCASSQTSHRVTPEKLFFGSGTQLSVL.

The chain links TRBV27 to TRBJ2-1; D unresolved. The CDR3 is made up of 15 amino acids. The V gene's germline CDR1 is MNHEY and CDR2 SMNVEV (reference sequence). Trimming took 5 bases from V and 6 from J, leaving 17 bases between them. The CDR3 here is CASSPHGDRFNEQFF. In DNA form, the CDR3 reads TGTGCCAGCAGTCCCCATGGGGATCGGTTCAATGAGCAGTTCTTC.

The V call is TRBV5-6, the J call TRBJ2-7, with 9 positions matching TRBD1. CDR1 and CDR2 (germline): SGHDT, YYEEEE. This CDR3 has 16 residues. V was pared by 4 bases and J by 1 base, with 9 bases of the junction left unmatched. The chain's CDR3 is CASSPTTGTGSYEQYF. CDR3 coding DNA: TGTGCCAGCAGCCCCACGACCGGGACAGGGTCCTACGAGCAGTACTTC.

The chain has TRBV9 and TRBJ2-6, with TRBD2 as a possible D gene (5 bases). The CDR3 has 13 residues. Trimming removed 7 bases at V and 6 bases at J, with 11 bases between. Germline loops: CDR1 SGDLS, CDR2 YYNGEE. The CDR3 nucleotides are TGTGCCAGCGGCGCACGGGAGGCCAACGTCCTGACTTTC. Residues: CASGAREANVLTF.

This rearrangement joins TRBV27 to TRBJ1-5, with unresolved D. Looked up from germline, CDR1 is MNHEY and CDR2 is SMNVEV (reference sequence). Trimming took off 3 bases at V and 6 bases at J, with 12 bases between the two ends. The CDR3 runs 14 residues. The CDR3 coding sequence is TGTGCCAGCAGTTTTAGAGGGTCGAGTCAGCCCCAGCATTTT. As protein: CASSFRGSSQPQHF.

This rearrangement joins TRBV19 to TRBJ2-1, with 8 positions matching TRBD2. J gave up 5 bases and V 4 bases, and 13 bases lay outside the gene matches. The CDR3 spans 17 residues. CDR1 is LNHDA, CDR2 SQIVND, per germline (reference sequence). CDR3 DNA: TGTGCCAGTAGTACCTCACTCGGGCGGGAGGTTCACAATGAGCAGTTCTTC. Translated, it gives CASSTSLGREVHNEQFF. Drawing the rest from reference TRBV19 and TRBJ2-1, the complete variable domain is DGGITQSPKYLFRKEGQNVTLSCEQNLNHDAMYWYRQDPGQGLRLIYYSQIVNDFQKGDIAEGYSVSREKKESFPLTVTSAQKNPTAFYLCASSTSLGREVHNEQFFGPGTRLTVL.

The CDR3 nucleotides are TGTGCCAGCAGCCAAGATGGTCAATCCTATAGCACAGATACGCAGTATTTT. Translated, it gives CASSQDGQSYSTDTQYF. The J gene is TRBJ2-3, the V gene TRBV14; unclear D gene. Trimming stripped 0 bases from V and 0 bases from J, with 13 bases between. The CDR3 totals 17 residues. Per germline, CDR1 SGHDN and CDR2 FVKESK.

This sequence joins TRBV4-2 and TRBJ2-1; D possibly corresponds to TRBD1 (5 bases). V was pared by 1 base and J by 1 base, with 11 bases between. The germline V gene encodes CDR1 LGHNA and CDR2 YNFKEQ. CDR3 length: 16 residues. CDR3 in amino acids: CASSQGLHRSYNEQFF. CDR3 bases: TGTGCCAGCAGCCAAGGGCTCCACAGGTCCTACAATGAGCAGTTCTTC.